This passage covers 5 T cell receptor beta chains from one sample sequenced in a study of human T cells and chemical hapten exposure. In TCRdb, the RACE reads were re-called with MiXCR into one record per CDR3 protein. The sample has some 250,000 distinct CDR3 sequences; about 7.7% are singletons. Time point noted: pre-sensitization, week 0. As to treatment: therapeutic diphenylcyclopropenone sensitization with weekly scalp DPC. The sample was whole blood, taken in connection with sensitization to the hapten diphenylcyclopropenone (DPC). Every receptor here comes from a man aged 18 to 29 with alopecia areata. Some clones in this sample may be carry-over from other donors' samples.

To note about this clonotype: The germline gene is not matched at one end of the junction; a read error may be the cause. This chain uses TRBV7-9 with TRBJ1-1; D remains ambiguous. The germline V gene encodes CDR1 SEHNR and CDR2 FQNEAQ (reference sequence). The CDR3 consists of 14 residues. The CDR3 bases are TGTGTCAGCAGCCCTCCTAACAGCAACACTGAAGCTTTCTTT. It encodes CVSSPPNSNTEAFF.

The chain couples TRBV7-9 to TRBJ2-4; TRBD2 agrees at 9 bases. Germline V gives CDR1 SEHNR, CDR2 FQNEAQ (reference sequence). CDR3 length: 19 amino acids. J gave up 0 bases and V 5 bases, and 14 bases lay outside the gene matches. The CDR3 DNA sequence: TGTGCCAGCAGCCCCCCTTTGGTAGCGGGGGTTCTAGCCAAAAACATTCAGTACTTC. Translation gives CASSPPLVAGVLAKNIQYF. Complete variable domain (other parts from reference TRBV7-9 and TRBJ2-4): DTGVSQNPRHKITKRGQNVTFRCDPISEHNRLYWYRQTLGQGPEFLTYFQNEAQLEKSRLLSDRFSAERPKGSFSTLEIQRTEQGDSAMYLCASSPPLVAGVLAKNIQYFGAGTRLSVL.

J is TRBJ1-2 and V is TRBV12-3 or TRBV12-4; D may be TRBD1 (5 bases). Trimming took 6 bases from V and 6 from J, leaving 17 bases between them. This CDR3 is 14 amino acids long. The CDR3 DNA follows: TGTGCCAGCAGCCCAGCGTGGGGCAGGGATGGCTACACCTTC. Residues: CASSPAWGRDGYTF.

This clonotype was counted only a few times. The rearrangement links TRBV27 to TRBJ2-5; 8 bases align to TRBD2. V was pared by 6 bases and J by 7 bases, with 7 bases of the junction left unmatched. The CDR3 runs 13 residues. The V gene's germline CDR1 is MNHEY and CDR2 SMNVEV (reference sequence). The CDR3 DNA is TGTGCCAGCAGCATCGGGGGGGCTGGGACCCAGTACTTC. As protein: CASSIGGAGTQYF.

This clonotype has a handful of counts. The V and J genes are TRBV24-1 and TRBJ2-1, with 9 bases that match TRBD1. Germline lookup yields CDR1 KGHDR and CDR2 SFDVKD. With V trimmed by 4 bases and J by 4 bases, 4 bases remained unmatched. The CDR3 contains 15 residues. The CDR3 region has the DNA TGTGCCACCAGTGAGGACAGGGGCGCATACAATGAGCAGTTCTTC. Protein product: CATSEDRGAYNEQFF.